This T cell receptor (beta chain) comes out of a study of blood T cell repertoires in COVID-19. Study as a whole: Researchers got acute and convalescent COVID-19 samples from the United States, Italy and Spain.

The germline gives CDR1 MNHEY, CDR2 SVGAGI. CDR3 length: 15 residues. Trimming removed 7 bases from V and 2 bases from J, with 17 bases in between. Produced via immunoSEQ multiplex PCR; TCRdb's table is partial and in-frame only. This sample has 300,000 to 350,000 clones, with 88% found just once. This chain links TRBV6-5 with TRBJ1-2, with D possibly being TRBD1 (6 bases). Sequencing input: PBMCs or T cells enriched from blood (not recorded which). This TCR was recovered from a man under 40 who had recovered from COVID-19. CDR3 DNA sequence: TGTGCCAGCAATCGACAGGTGTTGCAAAACTATGGCTACACCTTC. Amino acids: CASNRQVLQNYGYTF.